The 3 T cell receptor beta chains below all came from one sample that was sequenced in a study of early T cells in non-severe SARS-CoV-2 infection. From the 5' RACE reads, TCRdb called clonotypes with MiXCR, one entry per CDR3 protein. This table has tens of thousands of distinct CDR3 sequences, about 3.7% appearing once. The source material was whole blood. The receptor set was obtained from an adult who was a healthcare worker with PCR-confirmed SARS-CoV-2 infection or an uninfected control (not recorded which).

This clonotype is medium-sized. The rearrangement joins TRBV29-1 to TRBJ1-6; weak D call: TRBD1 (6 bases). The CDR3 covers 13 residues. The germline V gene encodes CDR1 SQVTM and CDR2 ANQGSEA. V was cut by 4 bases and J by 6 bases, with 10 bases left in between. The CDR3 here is CSVGTASNSPLHF. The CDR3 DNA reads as TGCAGCGTTGGGACAGCCTCTAATTCACCCCTCCACTTT.

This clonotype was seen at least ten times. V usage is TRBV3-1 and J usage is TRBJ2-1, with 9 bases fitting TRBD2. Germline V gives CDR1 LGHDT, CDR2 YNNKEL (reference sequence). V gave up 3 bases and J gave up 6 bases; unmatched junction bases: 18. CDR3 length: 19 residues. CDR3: CASSQPTGGGARISNEQFF. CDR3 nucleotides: TGTGCCAGCAGCCAGCCTACTGGCGGGGGGGCCCGGATCTCCAATGAGCAGTTCTTC.

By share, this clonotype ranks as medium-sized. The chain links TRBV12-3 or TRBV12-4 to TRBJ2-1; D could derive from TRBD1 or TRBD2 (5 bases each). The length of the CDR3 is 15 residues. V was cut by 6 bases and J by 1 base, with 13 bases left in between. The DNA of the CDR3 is TGTGCCAGCAGCCCTCGGGACGCGTCCTACAATGAGCAGTTCTTC. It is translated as CASSPRDASYNEQFF.